These T cell receptor beta chains were read from a single sample in a study of spatial heterogeneity in lung cancer. TCRdb passed the 5' RACE reads through MiXCR, listing each CDR3 protein once. In the table there are fewer than 7,500 distinct CDR3 sequences, around 18% of which are singletons. Sample: lung tumor tissue, taken at surgery. These receptors all stem from a female donor with early-stage non-small cell lung cancer. CDR3s include the opening cysteine and the closing phenylalanine or tryptophan. The order of the fields is J gene, V gene, clone size, D gene, CDR3 protein, CDR3 DNA. D genes are given only for firm matches. Expanded clones are given a class, and other clones once, few, many or no size at all.

J: TRBJ2-5
V: TRBV20-1
size: NA
D: TRBD1
CDR3: CSARGQRETQYF
DNA: TGCAGTGCTAGGGGACAGAGGGAGACCCAGTACTTC

J: TRBJ2-3
V: TRBV7-2
size: few
D: TRBD2
CDR3: CASSLIAGVTTDTQYF
DNA: TGTGCCAGCAGCCTCATAGCGGGGGTTACCACAGATACGCAGTATTTT

J: TRBJ2-5
V: TRBV7-3
size: NA
D: NA
CDR3: CASSLSSQETQYF
DNA: TGTGCCAGCAGCTTAAGTTCGCAAGAGACCCAGTACTTC

J: TRBJ1-1
V: TRBV4-1
size: NA
D: NA
CDR3: CASSPQMNTEAFF
DNA: TGCGCCAGCAGCCCCCAGATGAACACTGAAGCTTTCTTT

J: TRBJ2-3
V: TRBV5-6
size: few
D: NA
CDR3: CASSFSQGTDTQYF
DNA: TGTGCCAGCAGCTTCTCACAGGGCACAGATACGCAGTATTTT

J: TRBJ1-3
V: TRBV7-2
size: medium-sized
D: TRBD1
CDR3: CASSLVGTAPGNTIYF
DNA: TGTGCCAGCAGCTTAGTGGGGACAGCTCCTGGAAACACCATATATTTT

J: TRBJ2-3
V: TRBV3-1
size: medium-sized
D: NA
CDR3: CASSQMAGARDTQYF
DNA: TGTGCCAGCAGCCAGATGGCGGGGGCCAGAGATACGCAGTATTTT

J: TRBJ2-3
V: TRBV7-9
size: few
D: NA
CDR3: CASSLPRTEYTDTQYF
DNA: TGTGCCAGCAGCTTACCCAGGACAGAATACACAGATACGCAGTATTTT

J: TRBJ2-2
V: TRBV6-5
size: NA
D: NA
CDR3: CASKGGRGTLKVGELFF
DNA: TGTGCCAGCAAGGGAGGCAGGGGGACCCTGAAGGTCGGGGAGCTGTTTTTT

J: TRBJ1-1
V: TRBV3-1
size: NA
D: NA
CDR3: CASSQIQGAEAFF
DNA: TGTGCCAGCAGCCAGATACAGGGCGCTGAAGCTTTCTTT